A selection of T cell receptor beta chains follows, all from one sample in a study of control samples from healthy donors and cancer patients. The table came from immunoSEQ multiplex PCR; TCRdb's copy has only in-frame clones and leaves some out. The table records around 20,000 clones, approximately 80% of them present only once. The specimen sequenced was PBMCs. Receptor source: a man of 80 years or more with head and neck cancer. The CDR3 runs from the conserved cysteine through the conserved F or W. D genes are given only for firm matches. Expanded clones get a size class; other rows say once, few or many, or leave the size out.

>13|TRBD1|TRBJ1-2|few|TRBV27
TGTGCCAGCAGTACGGGACAGAACTATGGCTACACCTTC
CASSTGQNYGYTF
>15|TRBD2|TRBJ2-1|few|TRBV4-2
TGTGCCAGCAGCTACCAAGGTAGCGGGGGGGATGAGCAGTTCTTC
CASSYQGSGGDEQFF
>16|-|TRBJ2-7|-|TRBV21-1
TGTGCCAGCAGCAAAGAGGGGACATGGGCTTACCACGAGCAGTACTTC
CASSKEGTWAYHEQYF
>15|TRBD2|TRBJ2-7|-|TRBV2
TGTGCCAGCAGTGAGGTAGCGGGAGCTCCCTACGAGCAGTACTTC
CASSEVAGAPYEQYF
>15|-|TRBJ1-1|-|TRBV19
TGTGCCAGTAGTGGGGGCACCTACCGGAGCACTGAAGCTTTCTTT
CASSGGTYRSTEAFF
>16|-|TRBJ2-1|few|TRBV27
TGTGCCAGCAGTCACCGTGGACCTCTTGGCCCCAATGAGCAGTTCTTC
CASSHRGPLGPNEQFF
>15|-|TRBJ2-3|-|TRBV7-3
TGTGCCAGCAGCTTATCGGGAGTCTACACAGATACGCAGTATTTT
CASSLSGVYTDTQYF
>16|TRBD2|TRBJ2-4|-|TRBV6-6
TGTGCCAGCAGTTTGGGGGGGGGTTCGTCCAAAAACATTCAGTACTTC
CASSLGGGSSKNIQYF
>15|TRBD1|TRBJ1-6|once|TRBV11-2
TGTGCCAGCAGCTTAGGGACAGGGTCCAATTCACCCCTCCACTTT
CASSLGTGSNSPLHF
>14|-|TRBJ2-7|-|TRBV5-1
TGCGCCAGCAGCTTGAGTCACGGCCCCTACGAGCAGTACTTC
CASSLSHGPYEQYF
>15|-|TRBJ2-5|-|TRBV4-1
TGCGCCAGCAGCCAAGGATACAGAGACCAAGAGACCCAGTACTTC
CASSQGYRDQETQYF
>15|-|TRBJ1-5|-|TRBV5-6
TGTGCCAGCAGCTTGTGGGGAGGGGACAATCAGCCCCAGCATTTT
CASSLWGGDNQPQHF
>14|-|TRBJ2-1|once|TRBV5-1
TGCGCCAGCAGCTTCCAGGACACCTACAATGAGCAGTTCTTC
CASSFQDTYNEQFF
>15|-|TRBJ1-1|-|TRBV5-4
TGTGCCAGCAATATCGGCGGGGGAACCCACACTGAAGCTTTCTTT
CASNIGGGTHTEAFF
>16|-|TRBJ1-1|-|TRBV19
TGTGCCAGTAGTCCTCGTGGATATCTTTCCGACACTGAAGCTTTCTTT
CASSPRGYLSDTEAFF
>16|-|TRBJ2-1|few|TRBV18
TGTGCCAGCTCACCCCGCATCCGGGACTCCTACAATGAGCAGTTCTTC
CASSPRIRDSYNEQFF
>15|TRBD1|TRBJ1-2|-|TRBV6-5
TGTGCCAGCAGTAGGGCTGGGACAGCACATCATGGCTACACCTTC
CASSRAGTAHHGYTF
>14|-|TRBJ1-1|-|TRBV7-8
TGTGCCAGCAGCTTACGGGACTCGAACACTGAAGCTTTCTTT
CASSLRDSNTEAFF
>11|-|TRBJ2-2|-|TRBV20-1
TGCAGTGCTAGGTCCCCCGGGGAGCTGTTTTTT
CSARSPGELFF
>16|TRBD1|TRBJ2-3|-|TRBV28
TGTGCCAGCAGTTCCCCCGGAGACAGGGGAACAGATACGCAGTATTTT
CASSSPGDRGTDTQYF
>16|-|TRBJ2-3|-|TRBV5-1
TGCGCCAGCAGCCCGTCGACCGGGACTTACACAGATACGCAGTATTTT
CASSPSTGTYTDTQYF
>12|-|TRBJ2-7|few|TRBV19
TGTGCCAGTAGTACCGAAAGTTACGAGCAGTACTTC
CASSTESYEQYF
>14|-|TRBJ1-1|once|TRBV3-1/TRBV3-2
TGTGCCAGCAGCGCCCGGGATCAGTACACTGAAGCTTTCTTT
CASSARDQYTEAFF
>15|-|TRBJ1-2|-|TRBV19
TGTGCCAGTAGTATGACCGACAGTCAAAGTTATGGCTACACCTTC
CASSMTDSQSYGYTF
>14|TRBD1|TRBJ1-2|-|TRBV28
TGTGCCAGCAGGAGCGGGACAGGGTACTATGGCTACACCTTC
CASRSGTGYYGYTF
>15|TRBD2|TRBJ2-5|-|TRBV6-4
TGTGCCAGCAGTGTACTAGCGGGGGCCTGGGAGACCCAGTACTTC
CASSVLAGAWETQYF
>16|-|TRBJ1-6|-|TRBV9
TGTGCCAGCAGCGTAGGGTCCAGGGTAGGGAATTCACCCCTCCACTTT
CASSVGSRVGNSPLHF
>12|-|TRBJ2-1|-|TRBV5-1
TGCGCCAGCAGCCCGGAGGTAAATGAGCAGTTCTTC
CASSPEVNEQFF
>15|TRBD2|TRBJ2-1|once|TRBV7-3
TGTGCCAGCAGCCAAAGCGGGGGTCCCTACAATGAGCAGTTCTTC
CASSQSGGPYNEQFF
>15|TRBD1|TRBJ2-7|-|TRBV19
TGTGCCAGTTCGGGTACCGGGACAGGGATCTACGAGCAGTACTTC
CASSGTGTGIYEQYF
>13|-|TRBJ1-5|-|TRBV10-2
TGCGCCAGCAGTGAGAACGGGGATCAGCCCCAGCATTTT
CASSENGDQPQHF
>14|-|TRBJ2-1|-|TRBV6-2/TRBV6-3
TGTGCCAGCAGTCCGCGGAGCCCAGGGAATGAGCAGTTCTTC
CASSPRSPGNEQFF